Listed here is a single T cell receptor beta chain. Its specific antigen is unknown. Nothing much larger sits one base from this clone, and base qualities are not available. V lost 4 bases and J lost 3 bases; the stretch between them is 19 bases long. CDR1 and CDR2, per the germline V gene (reference sequence), are SEHNR and FQNEAQ. Its CDR3 holds 16 amino acids, cysteine through phenylalanine. Only the CDR3 DNA stays, 48 bases, in frame from base 1. The source of the sample is a study of blood T cell repertoires in COVID-19 (dated by TCRdb to about 2020). Concerning the study at large: The collaborator samples originated in the United States, Italy and Spain and spanned the acute and convalescent phases of COVID-19. Samples were obtained from the ongoing ImmuneRACE study (first 160 participants) and from 1,254 subjects provided by 6 global collaborators. The repertoires were made available in a free public database intended to serve as a resource for research on the immune response to SARS-CoV-2. Where available, HLA class I and class II types were obtained from metadata supplied by the sample provider rather than from assay-based typing. Deeply sampled blood TCRbeta repertoires from subjects exposed to, actively infected with, or recovered from COVID-19 were included in the dataset. The prospective study material was composed of cDNA or gDNA derived from T cells, B-cell-depleted T cells, or PBMCs. Sample metadata almost always included a de-identified subject ID, COVID-19 status, age in years and sex. The full study reports these points: The quantity of clinical and demographic metadata differed by source and by participant and was supplied without curation.

The immunoSEQ Assay, a bias-controlled multiplex PCR, was used to amplify TCRbeta CDR3 regions from genomic DNA. Per the source publication's procedure: Within the assay, amplification of reference gene primers was used to estimate how many nucleated cells each sample contained. To quantify the absolute abundance of each unique TCRbeta CDR3 rearrangement, sequence reads were collapsed and filtered. For each sample, productive Simpson clonality was calculated as the square root of Simpson's diversity index across productive rearrangements. The immuneACCESS repertoire file appears here via TCRdb, limited to in-frame rearrangements. These files lack a portion of the clones; in checked studies, under half of the deficit traces to unresolved V genes, and the cause of the others is not known. That table gives V, J and clone size, and the DNA gave D and trimming. The sample yields roughly 100,000 clones; about nine tenths were counted once. Jointly, the top ten make up about 16% of the sample.

The collaborating institutions used their own protocols to collect whole blood in K2EDTA tubes. Collaborator samples were shipped for TCRbeta analysis as frozen whole blood, isolated PBMCs, or DNA extracted from either sample type. The sequencing input was peripheral blood. The chain couples TRBV7-9 to TRBJ2-7, with TRBD2 perhaps the D gene, on 6 matching bases. This clonotype originated in a man over 45 with acute or convalescent COVID-19. The bases read TGTGCCAGCAGCTCGGGGTTCGGGACTGGCTTCTACGAGCAGTACTTC. Translated, this gives CASSSGFGTGFYEQYF.